One sample yielded the 13 T cell receptor beta chains listed below, sequenced in a study of CXCR3-negative and CXCR3-positive naive CD8 T cells. The authors prepared UMI-labeled TRB cDNA libraries by 5' RACE. From its re-call of the 5' RACE reads, TCRdb lists each CDR3 protein once, without DNA. The ten most abundant clones cover about 4.4% of a sample with fewer than 80,000 distinct CDR3 sequences. The sample comprised naive CXCR3- CD8+ T cells from blood. The subset here: CD45RO-CCR7+CD27+CD95- naive CD8+ T cells lacking CXCR3 (TNR3-). Every receptor here comes from a human donor in good health. Some clones in this sample may be carry-over from other donors' samples.

The chain's CDR3 is CSVEAGAVLTYNEQFF. The V call is TRBV29-1, the J call TRBJ2-1; TCRdb lists TRBD1, though no DNA is available to test this call. Germline CDR1 reads SQVTM; CDR2 reads ANQGSEA. This CDR3 has 16 residues.

V and J are TRBV28 and TRBJ1-1; the D call of TRBD1 rests on TCRdb alone, since no DNA is present to check it. There are 14 residues in the CDR3. Germline V CDR1 and CDR2: MDHEN, SYDVKM. The CDR3 loop is CASSSPGSGTEAFF.

V is TRBV4-2 and J is TRBJ2-1. The CDR3 has 16 residues. Germline V gene lookup returns CDR1 LGHNA and CDR2 YNFKEQ. CDR3: CASSHPLLVVGNEQFF.

The chain employs TRBV20-1 and TRBJ1-1. CDR1 and CDR2 (germline): DFQATT, SNEGSKA (reference sequence). This CDR3 has 11 amino acids. The CDR3 sequence is CSARGSREAFF.

The rearrangement joins TRBV29-1 to TRBJ2-7. The CDR3 totals 13 residues. Germline V CDR1 and CDR2: SQVTM, ANQGSEA. The CDR3 sequence: CSGMTSDSYEQYF.

The J gene is TRBJ2-5, the V gene TRBV4-3. In germline, CDR1 is LGHNA, CDR2 YSLEER. The CDR3 has 13 residues. The CDR3 spells CASSPGGQETQYF.

The CDR3 reads CASSLTDEQGYEQFF. The rearrangement joins TRBV7-3 to TRBJ2-1; TCRdb selects TRBD1, and the lack of DNA leaves this call unchecked. Germline CDR1 and CDR2: SGHTA and FQGTGA. The length of the CDR3 is 15 residues.

The chain links TRBV29-1 to TRBJ2-2. The germline V gene encodes CDR1 SQVTM and CDR2 ANQGSEA. This CDR3 region has 14 residues. This chain's CDR3 is CSVDRWGNTGELFF.

J is TRBJ2-1 and V is TRBV5-1. Germline CDR1 and CDR2: SGHRS and YFSETQ. The CDR3 is 15 amino acids. The CDR3 sequence is CASSEYRDSYNEQFF.

V usage is TRBV29-1 and J usage is TRBJ1-3. The CDR3 covers 11 residues. Germline assignment: CDR1 SQVTM and CDR2 ANQGSEA. The CDR3 spells CSVTVRNTIYF.

The chain is built from TRBV6-4 and TRBJ2-3. The CDR3 spans 15 residues. CDR1 is MRHNA and CDR2 is SNTAGT in the germline V gene. The CDR3 sequence is CASSDSMEGTDTQYF.

Here the CDR3 reads CASSRNPVDTQYF. The J gene is TRBJ2-3, the V gene TRBV27. From germline, CDR1 is MNHEY and CDR2 SMNVEV (reference sequence). The CDR3 has 13 residues.

This chain joins TRBV29-1 and TRBJ2-7; TCRdb names TRBD1, which stays unverified in the absence of DNA. Germline V lookup: CDR1 SQVTM, CDR2 ANQGSEA. CDR3 length: 16 residues. CDR3 loop: CSVEVRPPGTDYEQYF.